This is a list of T cell receptor beta chains from one sample in a study of early T cells in non-severe SARS-CoV-2 infection. TCRdb analysed the 5' RACE reads with MiXCR anew, one entry per CDR3 protein. The sample lists around 64,000 distinct CDR3 sequences, 10% to 15% occurring once. Sequences were derived from whole blood, sampled at baseline. The receptor set was obtained from an adult who was a healthcare worker with PCR-confirmed SARS-CoV-2 infection or an uninfected control (not recorded which). Both conserved end residues are part of each CDR3. Fields, in order: clone size, CDR3 length, J gene, D gene, V gene, CDR3 DNA, CDR3 protein. The D gene is left open where the match is weak. Expanded clones get a size class; other rows say once, few or many, or leave the size out.

few 15 TRBJ2-1 TRBD2 TRBV7-9 TGTGCCAGCCAGCCCATGACTAGCGCTTACAATGAGCAGTTCTTC CASQPMTSAYNEQFF
many 14 TRBJ1-2 - TRBV11-2 TGTGCCAGCAGCTTCACCGGGACCCCCTATGGCTACACCTTC CASSFTGTPYGYTF
- 15 TRBJ2-1 TRBD2 TRBV2 TGTGCCAGCAGTGAGGGGACTAGCGGGGGAGATGAGCAGTTCTTC CASSEGTSGGDEQFF
many 14 TRBJ2-3 TRBD1 TRBV20-1 TGCAGTGCGTTTGGACAGGGCGAGTCGTATACGCAGTATTTT CSAFGQGESYTQYF
many 15 TRBJ2-2 TRBD1 TRBV27 TGTGCCAGCAGGTGGGACAGAGGGGTCACCGGGGAGCTGTTTTTT CASRWDRGVTGELFF
- 16 TRBJ1-2 - TRBV28 TGTGCCAGCAGTCCTCCGAGCCCTACTAAGAACTATGGCTACACCTTC CASSPPSPTKNYGYTF
few 13 TRBJ2-1 - TRBV6-6 TGTGCCAGCACCCTAACCCCCCTCAATGAGCAGTTCTTC CASTLTPLNEQFF
- 15 TRBJ2-7 - TRBV28 TGTGCCAGCAGTCCTTCTTCTCTAGCCAGCATCGAGCAGTACTTC CASSPSSLASIEQYF
few 12 TRBJ1-6 - TRBV7-2 TGTGCCAGCAGCTTCGCGGATTCACCCCTCCACTTT CASSFADSPLHF
- 18 TRBJ2-1 TRBD1 TRBV7-9 TGTGCCAGCAGCTCAACAGGGGGCGGCTTGAGCTCCTACAATGAGCAGTTCTTC CASSSTGGGLSSYNEQFF
- 14 TRBJ2-7 TRBD1 TRBV20-1 TGCAGTGCTCTTACCCGGGACAGCTCCTACGAGCAGTACTTC CSALTRDSSYEQYF
few 14 TRBJ2-2 - TRBV6-4 TGTGCCAGCAGACCGGGGTCACACACCGGGGAGCTGTTTTTT CASRPGSHTGELFF
few 14 TRBJ2-1 TRBD1 TRBV29-1 TGCAGCGTAGGGACAGTTAACCGGATGGACGAGCAGTTCTTC CSVGTVNRMDEQFF
many 13 TRBJ2-1 TRBD1 TRBV29-1 TGCAGCGTTATGACAGGGGGTTACAATGAGCAGTTCTTC CSVMTGGYNEQFF
many 15 TRBJ1-6 - TRBV20-1 TGCAGTGCTAGAAGTGGGGGAACAGATAATTCACCCCTCCACTTT CSARSGGTDNSPLHF
few 15 TRBJ2-5 - TRBV27 TGTGCCAGCAGCCGTACGGTAGGGACGACAGAGACCCAGTACTTC CASSRTVGTTETQYF
few 12 TRBJ1-2 - TRBV29-1 TGCAGCGTTCCAGGAGGGAATGATGGCTACACCTTC CSVPGGNDGYTF
- 14 TRBJ1-2 - TRBV5-8 TGTGCCAGCAGCTCAACGCGGGTGTTAGTTGGCTACACCTTC CASSSTRVLVGYTF
- 14 TRBJ2-7 - TRBV5-1 TGCGCCAGCAGCTTGGAGGTCCTGAGTGACGAGCAGTACTTC CASSLEVLSDEQYF
many 13 TRBJ2-5 - TRBV6-2/TRBV6-3 TGTGCCAGCAGCCGGGACACCCAAGAGACCCAGTACTTC CASSRDTQETQYF
few 13 TRBJ1-6 - TRBV18 TGTGCCAGCTCACCACCGGGGTTGCCACCCCTCCACTTT CASSPPGLPPLHF
many 13 TRBJ2-5 - TRBV19 TGTGCCAGTAGTATGGAGGGGGAAGAGACCCAGTACTTC CASSMEGEETQYF